Detailed here is one T cell receptor beta chain. This clonotype was detected a few times. It lacks a known antigen. Base quality data are lacking; no much larger clone is found one base away. Amplification of TCR beta CDR3 regions was carried out from RNA transcripts. The TCR CDR3 was subjected to a first round of RT-PCR using the HTBI primer set and the Qiagen OneStep RT-PCR kit. The libraries were constructed in a second round of multiplex PCR and then size-selected and purified. Sequencing of the libraries was done on an Illumina HiSeq2000 using paired-end 100 bp reads. Concerning the study's data processing: SOAPnuke was used to process the raw data, throwing out any read that contained adapters or uncalled bases, had a mean Phred below 15, or lacked an exact constant-primer or identifier match. COPE v1.2.5 was used to merge the high-quality paired reads, and each unique nucleotide sequence was defined as a clonotype. MiTCR v1.1 was used to align the clonotypes against IMGT TRBV, TRBD and TRBJ reference segments. Analysis was restricted to V-J combinations with a frequency above 0.0001, which covered roughly 99% of repertoires. The TCS score was defined as F50 (clonal expansion) divided by E x V (chaos), with BLOSUM62-based TCRdist calculated between CDR3 peptides within each V-J. Welch's t-statistics and random forest reduced several hundred V-J features to 10 to 15, which were used in a naive Bayes classifier (R e1071). In-frame beta chains were kept once TCRdb had trimmed the public reads at Q25 with fastp and called clones with MiXCR. Rows matching on CDR3 protein sequence are summarized as one entry with the most common DNA and genes. The authors' filters were not applied to this entry. This sample lists about half a million distinct CDR3 sequences; approximately 25% were detected once. The ten biggest clones cover about 11% of the sample.

Moderately to severely active disease, a Clinical Activity Score of at least 3, a NOSPECS grade of at least 4, and a duration under 3 months were present in ophthalmopathy patients. Patients with uncontrolled infections, other autoimmune diseases, pregnancy or lactation were excluded. Diagnoses relied on clinical symptoms, serum thyroxine and TRAb, thyroid ultrasound and orbital computed tomography. PBMCs were separated from over 9 ml of fresh peripheral blood using Ficoll-Paque density gradient centrifugation. Total RNA was extracted using Trizol reagent, and RNA quality was assessed on an Agilent 2100 Bioanalyzer. This specimen belongs to a study of T cells in Graves' hyperthyroidism and ophthalmopathy (dated 2019 in TCRdb). Context from the whole study: Peripheral blood samples were taken at the time of initial diagnosis, prior to any treatment. TCR V-J signatures able to tell the groups apart were searched for in a discovery cohort of 95 to 100 patients, of whom fewer than 45 had Graves' ophthalmopathy and some 60 had stable Graves' hyperthyroidism. Prospective prediction of ophthalmopathy was tested in an independent validation cohort of approximately 19 hyperthyroidism patients and 17 patients who later progressed to ophthalmopathy. The 100 or so discovery patients were randomly split 7:3 into training and test sets. In more than five Graves' hyperthyroidism patients, the study also compared T-cell repertoires from thyroid tissue with T-cell repertoires from blood. After sampling, hyperthyroidism patients received methimazole starting at 30 mg daily, and ophthalmopathy patients received high-dose intravenous methylprednisolone. According to the paper, TCR Vbeta CDR3 sequencing was carried out on 135 peripheral blood samples, which came from under 50 ophthalmopathy, around 74 hyperthyroidism and some 17 progressor patients. Points the paper makes about the study in general: Blood samples also contained most of the expanded thyroid clonotypes (frequency above 0.001), which suggests that blood repertoires may reflect thyroid immune responses. In validation, progression to ophthalmopathy was predicted by the model with around 70% sensitivity and 72.22% specificity, a median of about 6 months before onset. No statistical method was used to set the sample size in advance, and investigators knew the group allocation. A 13 V-J signature model separated ophthalmopathy from stable hyperthyroidism, with around 91% sensitivity and 81% to 82% specificity in cross-validation and 80%/75% in testing.

V is cut by 5 bases and J by 6 bases, and the space between the germline ends is 17 bases. The CDR3 covers 14 residues, taking in both the cysteine and the phenylalanine. Here the CDR3 DNA is all that survives: 42 bases in frame from base 1. From the germline V gene, CDR1 is MNHNS and CDR2 is SASEGT. This TCR was recovered from a woman aged 25 to 39 with Graves' ophthalmopathy. The chain is made from TRBV6-1 and TRBJ2-7, with TRBD1 tentatively as D gene (5 bases match). The sequenced material came from blood. The nucleotides read TGTGCCAGCAGTCTAGATGACAGCTACGGCGAGCAGTACTTC. Its product reads: CASSLDDSYGEQYF.